The clone carrying this TCR beta chain was detected only a few times. Its antigen remains unidentified. The record originates from a study of T cell repertoires in cytomegalovirus infection. Looking at the study overall: Carrying CMV and the relevant HLA type showed in public TCR beta signatures. Study-level points and caveats: Individuals carrying CMV plus the relevant HLA were identified by cumulative frequency of public TCR beta families. Ex vivo responses were dominated by HLA-C-restricted CMV-specific TCR beta clonotypes.

Trimming removed 8 bases at V and 1 base at J, with 11 bases between. Germline V gene lookup returns CDR1 MNHNS and CDR2 SASEGT. This CDR3 spans 13 amino acids. TCRdb re-analysed the reads in MiXCR, keeping a single row per CDR3 protein. The data hold over 150,000 distinct CDR3 sequences, with 14% observed a single time. The chain couples TRBV6-1 to TRBJ1-1, with a tentative D call TRBD1 (5 bases). The source material was PBMCs. The sequence derives from a human donor in good health (CMV status not recorded). Some clones in this sample may be carry-over from other donors' samples. DNA of the CDR3: TGTGCCAGCCTCGGGGGATGGAACACTGAAGCTTTCTTT. Encoded protein: CASLGGWNTEAFF.